Given below is one T cell receptor beta chain in context. Its cognate antigen is unknown. This table comes from immunoSEQ multiplex PCR, and its TCRdb copy is limited to in-frame clones, with some not included. The sample shows about 41,000 clones, around 68% of them seen only once. The sample is drawn from a study of vaccination effects on CD4 cells after COVID-19. The V gene lost 4 bases and the J gene lost 1 base, with 13 bases spanning the gap. CDR1 LGHDT and CDR2 YNNKEL come from the germline V gene (reference sequence). This CDR3 is 15 amino acids long. Peptide-pool stimulation followed by sequencing identified expanded antigen-specific CD4+ clonotypes in the ViraFEST assay. Subsequent to ten to eleven days of culture, CD4+ T cells were isolated. Nobody among the vaccine recipients had prior SARS-CoV-2 infection (nucleocapsid antibodies were negative).

Material: CD4+ T cells from PBMCs cultured with HCoV-OC43 spike peptides, obtained before COVID-19 vaccination. The subset is: HCoV-OC43 spike overlapping peptide pool stimulation. The chain joins TRBV3-1 (or the pseudogene TRBV3-2) to TRBJ2-5; weak D call: TRBD1 (7 bases). The receptor comes from a human donor who received a COVID-19 vaccine. The chain's CDR3 is CASSPGGRRQETQYF. In DNA, the CDR3 is TGTGCCAGCAGCCCAGGGGGGAGGCGCCAAGAGACCCAGTACTTC.